This T cell receptor (beta chain) was obtained from a study of blood T cell repertoires in COVID-19. Study at large: Whether acute or convalescent, the COVID-19 samples came from the United States, Italy and Spain. PBMCs, B-cell-depleted T cells, or T cells were the source of the cDNA or gDNA that made up the material.

Per the original methods: Quantification of nucleated cells was approximated via reference gene primer amplification. The table came from immunoSEQ multiplex PCR; TCRdb's copy has only in-frame clones and leaves some out. The V and J calls and the clone size are those of that table, but D and trimming were determined from the DNA. The sample includes about 250,000 clones, roughly nine tenths of them seen just once. The V and J ends lost 0 bases and 0 bases respectively, with 7 bases between them. The V gene's germline CDR1 is SGHAT and CDR2 FQNNGV. The CDR3 covers 15 residues. Each participant's cohort was designated according to participant-reported clinical history.

The sequence was collected from a woman in her twenties or thirties with acute COVID-19. Material for sequencing was PBMCs or T cells enriched from blood (not recorded which). This sequence joins TRBV11-2 and TRBJ2-3; a weak D match, TRBD2 (5 bases). This CDR3 is CASSLDGLSTDTQYF. The CDR3 nucleotides read TGTGCCAGCAGCTTAGACGGACTGAGCACAGATACGCAGTATTTT.